This passage covers 8 T cell receptor beta chains from one sample sequenced in a study of cytomegalovirus exposure and HLA in healthy donors. Primers for the PCR totalled 60 Vbeta and 13 Jbeta. Method: immunoSEQ multiplex PCR; TCRdb's copy keeps in-frame clones and lacks some. This table has approximately 180,000 clones, roughly 80% appearing once. What was sequenced was PBMCs. Receptors were obtained from a woman aged 18-30 years in good health and CMV-seronegative.

The V gene is TRBV28, the J gene TRBJ2-3, with D possibly TRBD1 on 6 matching bases. Trimming cost V 5 bases and J 0 bases, with 15 bases left between them. From germline, CDR1 is MDHEN and CDR2 SYDVKM. The CDR3 covers 16 residues. The DNA for the CDR3 is TGTGCCAGCAGTATCCCGAGGACAGCCAGCACAGATACGCAGTATTTT. Its protein product is CASSIPRTASTDTQYF.

This chain connects TRBV11-2 to TRBJ2-3, with a tentative D call TRBD2 (5 bases). With 10 bases removed from V and 2 bases from J, the gap between germline ends came to 22 bases. CDR3 length equals 16 residues. Per the germline V gene, CDR1 is SGHAT and CDR2 is FQNNGV. CDR3 protein: CANSLDYEPFTDTQYF. CDR3 sequence (DNA): TGTGCCAACTCATTAGACTACGAACCGTTCACAGATACGCAGTATTTT.

In regard to this clone: Different DNA sequences within this sample yield the same CDR3. The chain joins TRBV6-4 to TRBJ1-5; D uncertain. The CDR3 sequence is 13 residues long. Germline assignment: CDR1 MRHNA and CDR2 SNTAGT. V lost 6 bases to trimming and J lost 4 bases, with 10 bases between them. As DNA, the CDR3 is TGTGCCAGCAGCCTAGAGGCAAATCAGCCCCAGCATTTT. It specifies CASSLEANQPQHF.

The chain couples TRBV25-1 to TRBJ2-1; D is perhaps TRBD2 (5 bases). Trimming removed 7 bases from V and 4 bases from J, with 11 bases in between. From germline, CDR1 is MGHDK and CDR2 SYGVNS. This CDR3 has 13 residues. Written as DNA, the CDR3 is TGTGCCAGCAAACGGGGTGGTTACAATGAGCAGTTCTTC. Residues: CASKRGGYNEQFF.

This chain connects TRBV15 to TRBJ1-4; D perhaps matches TRBD1 (5 bases). V was clipped by 2 bases and J by 8 bases, with 6 bases between them. CDR1 is LNHNV and CDR2 is YYDKDF in the germline V gene (reference sequence). CDR3 length: 12 amino acids. The CDR3 protein is CATSRQGEKLFF. The CDR3 region has the DNA TGTGCCACCAGCAGACAGGGCGAAAAACTGTTTTTT.

The CDR3 here is CASSKGQENTEAFF. The CDR3 DNA follows: TGTGCCAGTAGTAAGGGACAGGAGAACACTGAAGCTTTCTTT. The rearrangement uses TRBV19 and TRBJ1-1; TRBD1 agrees at 8 bases. V lost 4 bases and J lost 1; bases outside the gene matches: 2. Germline loops: CDR1 LNHDA, CDR2 SQIVND (reference sequence). This CDR3 contains 14 residues.

V gene TRBV5-6 combines with J gene TRBJ2-3, with a weak D call TRBD2 (6 bases). CDR3 length: 19 residues. V was clipped by 2 bases and J by 4 bases, with 26 bases between them. The germline V gene encodes CDR1 SGHDT and CDR2 YYEEEE. CDR3 residues: CASSLTRRAQRQGPDTQYF. In DNA form, the CDR3 reads TGTGCCAGCAGCTTAACCAGGAGGGCCCAGCGACAAGGGCCAGATACGCAGTATTTT.

The V call is TRBV27, the J call TRBJ1-5; 11 nucleotides align to TRBD1. The CDR3 covers 15 residues. Germline V lookup: CDR1 MNHEY, CDR2 SMNVEV (reference sequence). Trimming removed 6 bases from V and 9 bases from J; junction bases left unmatched: 10. The CDR3 DNA sequence: TGTGCCAGCAGCCGGACAGGGGGCGGTACACGGCCCCAGCATTTT. Its translation: CASSRTGGGTRPQHF.